The clone carrying this T cell receptor beta chain was found a few times. Its cognate antigen is unknown. This sample stems from a study of response to subunit inactivated influenza vaccine. General study results and limits: The authors proposed limited new T cell recruitment per seasonal influenza vaccination.

In germline, CDR1 is SGHTA, CDR2 FQGNSA. There are 14 residues in the CDR3. The germline V and J ends were trimmed by 5 bases and 9 bases, with 17 bases remaining between them. TCRdb analysed the RT-PCR reads with MiXCR anew, one entry per CDR3 protein. The sample lists roughly 780,000 distinct CDR3 sequences; 18% were seen once. Specimen: PBMCs from blood, collected around 5 days after vaccination. This receptor was taken from a man aged 45-65 years who received an inactivated influenza vaccine. V is TRBV7-2 and J is TRBJ2-1; D possibly uses TRBD1 or TRBD2 (5 bases each). The CDR3, as DNA: TGTGCCAGCAGCCCGCCCGGGACGAATGTTGAGCAGTTCTTC. This translates into CASSPPGTNVEQFF.